The entry below gives a single TCR beta chain sequence along with its context. The antigen remains unidentified. The CDR3 spans 19 residues. The V gene's germline CDR1 is LGHNA and CDR2 YNFKEQ. The sample belongs to a study of T cells expressing NK-cell markers. About the study: Repertoires of TCR beta were obtained from T cells sorted as CD3+CD56+NKG2C+, CD3+CD56+NKG2C- and CD3+CD56-NKG2C+. One of the eight sequenced donors was seronegative, whereas the other seven were HCMV-seropositive.

Points from the study as a whole: NKG2C+ dominant clonotype frequencies in about 6 donors were roughly 1.0-7.5% of CD8+ T cells.

TCRdb reprocessed the 5' RACE reads and stores each CDR3 protein as one record, lacking DNA. This sample's table has about 260,000 distinct CDR3 sequences. The rearrangement joins TRBV4-2 to TRBJ2-7; with no DNA, the TCRdb D assignment of TRBD2 cannot be verified. The specimen sequenced was blood T cells: a sorted CD56 or NKG2C T cell subset, CD4+ or CD8+ T cells, or bulk PBMC T cells (not recorded which). The source is a man younger than 35 in good health. CDR3 region: CASSLEPGTSGGSSYEQYF.